This T cell receptor (beta chain) appears in the sequencing data of a study of TIL therapy for anti-PD-1-resistant metastatic lung cancer. In the study overall: Tumors had a median PD-L1 proportion score of approximately 6%. Median tumor mutation burden was under 1.9 mutations per megabase. Notes on the study in general: Many TIL product clones were absent from baseline tumor, suggesting clonal contraction.

This was the immunoSEQ v3 assay. Here immunoSEQ multiplex PCR was the method, and the copy in TCRdb shows in-frame clones only, minus some. Of tens of thousands of clones in the sample, 60% to 70% are singletons; the top ten hold 15% to 20%. The time point was: pre-treatment sample, taken before nivolumab and TIL therapy. The tumor samples were excised metastases, mostly pleural nodules or supraclavicular lymph nodes. Tumor harvest preceded PD-1/PD-L1 blockade, followed by nivolumab treatment. Trimming cost V 5 bases and J 7 bases, with 18 bases left between them. The CDR3 runs to 15 residues. Germline V lookup: CDR1 SEHNR, CDR2 FQNEAQ (reference sequence). This clone is deemed medium-sized. What it binds is unknown.

The sequence derives from a woman aged 30 to 85 with non-small cell lung cancer. The specimen comprised tumor tissue, sampled at baseline. The chain has TRBV7-9 and TRBJ1-3; a weak D match, TRBD1 (6 bases). DNA for the CDR3: TGTGCCAGCAGCCCCCACAGGGTAATGGCGAACACCATATATTTT. Translation gives CASSPHRVMANTIYF.